The 2 T cell receptor beta chains below all came from one sample that was sequenced in a study of blood T cell repertoires in COVID-19. Measured with immunoSEQ multiplex PCR; TCRdb has only the in-frame clones, and not every one. Of roughly 100,000 clones detected, around four fifths appear once; the ten largest clones hold approximately 20%. Sequencing input: peripheral blood. These receptors were collected from a woman in her 70s with acute or convalescent COVID-19.

The chain links TRBV6-2 or TRBV6-3 to TRBJ2-7; 10 bases match TRBD2. With 6 bases clipped from V and 5 bases from J, the junction kept 10 bases outside the gene matches. Germline CDR1 reads MNHEY; CDR2 reads SVGEGT. The CDR3 totals 15 residues. CDR3 loop: CASSRPSGGADEQYF. CDR3 coding DNA: TGTGCCAGCAGCCGCCCGAGCGGGGGGGCCGACGAGCAGTACTTC.

This chain links TRBV25-1 with TRBJ2-1; possibly TRBD2 for D (7 bases). Trimming shortened V by 6 bases and J by 0 bases, and 21 bases separated the two germline ends. This CDR3 is 18 amino acids long. Germline V CDR1 and CDR2: MGHDK, SYGVNS. CDR3 residues: CASRDGGPATYSYNEQFF. The CDR3 nucleotides are TGTGCCAGCAGGGACGGGGGGCCGGCTACTTACTCCTACAATGAGCAGTTCTTC.